This entry lists 18 T cell receptor beta chains sequenced from one sample in a study of T-cell reconstitution after alpha-beta-depleted transplantation in children. This sample's TCRbeta library carried unique molecular identifier barcodes. One entry per CDR3 protein, called by TCRdb with MiXCR from the PCR reads. This table has over 400,000 distinct CDR3 sequences, approximately 12% appearing once. Sequencing used PBMCs from the stem cell graft donor, obtained from the stem cell graft. The source of these receptors is a human donor who donated a stem cell graft to a child with combined immunodeficiency.

For this clonotype: A much more abundant neighbour one base away suggests this may be a read error. This chain connects TRBV7-9 to TRBJ2-1; perhaps TRBD2 as D (6 bases). Germline-derived CDR1 and CDR2 are SEHNR and FQNEAQ (reference sequence). The CDR3 totals 13 residues. As DNA, the CDR3 is TGTGCCAGCAGGTTAGCCGGACTACTCGAGCAGTTCTTC. Amino acids: CASRLAGLLEQFF.

This clonotype has more than one count but fewer than ten. CDR3 DNA: TGTGCCAGCAGTTATTGGACAGTTGAGCAGTACTTC. Translation: CASSYWTVEQYF. The chain has TRBV6-2 or TRBV6-3 and TRBJ2-7; D may be TRBD1 (6 bases). The CDR3 has 12 residues. Germline V lookup: CDR1 MNHEY, CDR2 SVGEGT. The V gene lost 3 bases and the J gene lost 7 bases, with 10 bases spanning the gap.

This clonotype has more than one count but fewer than ten. The CDR3 loop is CSVEEGAEGYTF. CDR3 in DNA: TGCAGCGTTGAAGAGGGGGCTGAGGGCTACACCTTC. This rearrangement joins TRBV29-1 to TRBJ1-2; a weak D match, TRBD1 (6 bases). CDR1 is SQVTM, CDR2 ANQGSEA, per germline. This CDR3 has 12 amino acids. V was shortened by 0 bases and J by 8 bases, with 10 bases between the two germline ends.

In this sample, this clonotype turned up many times. The chain is built from TRBV24-1 and TRBJ2-1; 7 bases match TRBD2. Germline V gene data show CDR1 as KGHDR and CDR2 as SFDVKD. Trimming cost V 3 bases and J 5 bases; bases outside gene matches: 21. This CDR3 is 20 amino acids long. The CDR3 DNA reads as TGTGCCACCAGTGATCCGCACTTAGGGGATGCGAGCGGGATTAACAATGAGCAGTTCTTC. It specifies CATSDPHLGDASGINNEQFF.

The table lists this clonotype with many counts. J is TRBJ2-1 and V is TRBV29-1; the match to TRBD2 covers 8 bases. CDR3 length: 14 residues. With V trimmed by 8 bases and J by 5 bases, 11 bases remained unmatched. Germline assignment: CDR1 SQVTM and CDR2 ANQGSEA. The CDR3 sequence: CSFWNGRGHNEQFF. The CDR3 coding sequence is TGCAGCTTCTGGAACGGGAGGGGACACAATGAGCAGTTCTTC.

V and J are TRBV5-6 and TRBJ1-2; D remains ambiguous. This CDR3 comprises 15 residues. Trimming stripped 0 bases from V and 3 bases from J, with 12 bases between. The germline CDR1 and CDR2 sequences are SGHDT and YYEEEE. This CDR3 is CASSLDVSSDYGYTF. The CDR3 nucleotides read TGTGCCAGCAGCTTGGACGTGTCCTCTGACTATGGCTACACCTTC.

The J gene is TRBJ2-7, the V gene TRBV9, with 9 bases identical to TRBD1. The CDR3 covers 14 residues. The germline V gene has CDR1 SGDLS and CDR2 YYNGEE. The trim removed 0 bases at V and 4 bases at J, leaving 2 bases unmatched. The CDR3 coding sequence is TGTGCCAGCAGCGTAGGGGACAGGGTTTACGAGCAGTACTTC. It specifies CASSVGDRVYEQYF.

The sample holds many counts of this clonotype. The gene calls are TRBV12-3 or TRBV12-4 and TRBJ2-1; 7 bases match TRBD1. V gave up 7 bases and J gave up 5 bases; unmatched junction bases: 5. This CDR3 has 13 amino acids. The CDR3 coding sequence is TGTGCCAGCAATCAACAGGGGAACAATGAGCAGTTCTTC. This gives the protein CASNQQGNNEQFF.

Many counts were recorded for this clonotype. The chain's CDR3 is CASSLDYEQYF. The CDR3 DNA sequence: TGCGCCAGCAGCTTGGACTACGAGCAGTACTTC. The rearrangement links TRBV5-1 to TRBJ2-7; D remains unclear. The V end lost 0 bases, the J end lost 3 bases, and 1 base lay between the germline ends. CDR3 length: 11 residues. Germline lookup yields CDR1 SGHRS and CDR2 YFSETQ.

This clonotype was seen ten or more times. This chain joins TRBV20-1 and TRBJ2-7, with 7 bases identical to TRBD2. V lost 4 bases to trimming and J lost 0 bases; unmatched junction nucleotides: 3. The germline V gene encodes CDR1 DFQATT and CDR2 SNEGSKA (reference sequence). The CDR3 is 13 amino acids. CDR3 bases: TGCAGTGCTAATAGCGGGTCCTCCTACGAGCAGTACTTC. Residues: CSANSGSSYEQYF.

CDR3 protein: CASSLAVRSGTNTGELFF. In DNA form, the CDR3 reads TGTGCCAGCAGCTTAGCGGTCCGTAGCGGGACGAACACCGGGGAGCTGTTTTTT. The rearrangement uses TRBV7-8 and TRBJ2-2; TRBD2 aligns across 8 bases. CDR3 length equals 18 residues. The J segment lost 0 bases and the V segment lost 0 bases, leaving 6 bases of the junction unmatched. The germline gives CDR1 SGHVS, CDR2 FQNEAQ.

This clonotype was observed a few times. The chain uses TRBV12-3 or TRBV12-4 and TRBJ2-1, with TRBD2 matching 8 bases. V was pared by 5 bases and J by 9 bases, with 15 bases of the junction left unmatched. This CDR3 is built from 16 residues. CDR3 bases: TGTGCCAGCAGTCCCATCTTCGGGGGGGGCCAGGGTGAGCAGTTCTTC. This codes for CASSPIFGGGQGEQFF.

The genes are TRBV5-1 and TRBJ2-5; 7 bases are a match to TRBD2. The CDR3 has 15 amino acids. J gave up 3 bases and V 0 bases, and 5 bases lay outside the gene matches. Germline V CDR1 and CDR2: SGHRS, YFSETQ. The CDR3 coding sequence is TGCGCCAGCAGCTTGGGGGACTACCTCAAAGAGACCCAGTACTTC. Translating gives CASSLGDYLKETQYF.

This clonotype was picked up a small number of times. This chain uses TRBV12-3 or TRBV12-4 with TRBJ2-3; 11 bases are a match to TRBD2. After removal of 5 bases from V and 3 bases from J, the junction contained 4 bases not matched to a gene. This CDR3 is 15 amino acids long. The CDR3 reads CASSLSGRATDTQYF. The CDR3 nucleotides are TGTGCCAGCAGTCTTAGCGGGAGGGCGACAGATACGCAGTATTTT.

The sample holds many counts of this clonotype. V usage is TRBV12-3 or TRBV12-4 and J usage is TRBJ1-6; D possibly corresponds to TRBD1 (5 bases). V lost 1 base, J lost 9 bases, and 13 bases lay in between. The CDR3 totals 15 residues. CDR3 protein: CASSLVSVGGSPLHF. CDR3 DNA sequence: TGTGCCAGCAGTTTAGTCTCCGTTGGGGGTTCACCCCTCCACTTT.

This clonotype was detected ten times or more. This chain links TRBV29-1 with TRBJ2-3, with 10 bases fitting TRBD1. The CDR3 has 14 amino acids. V dropped 3 bases and J dropped 6; count of bases not matched to a gene: 6. In germline, CDR1 is SQVTM, CDR2 ANQGSEA. CDR3 residues: CSVERTGGRDTQYF. The DNA for the CDR3 is TGCAGCGTTGAGAGGACAGGGGGTCGGGATACGCAGTATTTT.

The V and J genes are TRBV6-5 and TRBJ1-5; D might be TRBD1 (6 bases). Trimming took 6 bases from V and 3 from J, leaving 15 bases between them. From germline, CDR1 is MNHEY and CDR2 SVGAGI. The CDR3 totals 15 residues. CDR3 nucleotide sequence: TGTGCCAGCAGCCGCAACGGACAGATCAATCAGCCCCAGCATTTT. Its translation: CASSRNGQINQPQHF.

The sample holds many counts of this clonotype. The chain recombines TRBV15 with TRBJ2-1; the D gene is possibly TRBD2 (6 bases). The CDR3 is 12 residues long. V was clipped by 1 base and J by 9 bases, with 7 bases between them. Germline assignment: CDR1 LNHNV and CDR2 YYDKDF (reference sequence). CDR3 nucleotides: TGTGCCACCAGCAGAGCTAGCGTTGAGCAGTTCTTC. It codes for CATSRASVEQFF. The variable domain in full, with the rest retrieved from reference TRBV15 and TRBJ2-1, is DAMVIQNPRYQVTQFGKPVTLSCSQTLNHNVMYWYQQKSSQAPKLLFHYYDKDFNNEADTPDNFQSRRPNTSFCFLDIRSPGLGDTAMYLCATSRASVEQFFGPGTRLTVL.